The clone carrying this T cell receptor (beta chain) was detected only a few times. Its matching antigen is unknown. The sample comes from a study of cytomegalovirus exposure and HLA in healthy donors. Study details: Inside one of the first data releases sat about 85 million unique TCRs taken from HLA-typed donors.

Study-wide results and caveats: In a later analysis, parvovirus B19, influenza, CMV and Epstein-Barr virus appeared linked to several top co-occurrence clusters. After further analysis at a later stage, 15,000 to 20,000 TCR beta sequences were associated with HLA alleles at 0.05 false discovery rate. The majority of TCR sequences were rare, yet some public TCRs appeared in many donors.

Deletions cut 2 bases from V and 5 bases from J, with 18 bases between. The CDR3 is made up of 16 amino acids. Germline lookup yields CDR1 SGHVS and CDR2 FNYEAQ. The PCR used 60 Vbeta and 13 Jbeta primers. Measured with immunoSEQ multiplex PCR; TCRdb has only the in-frame clones, and not every one. Of under 90,000 clones listed, roughly 70% are singletons. The sample taken for sequencing was PBMCs. This chain connects TRBV7-6 to TRBJ2-5, with no clear D. The clonotype was recovered from a woman aged 45-65 years in good health and CMV-seropositive. The CDR3 DNA reads as TGTGCCAGCAGCTTATTCTTACAGCTCCGCCCGGAGACCCAGTACTTC. Translating gives CASSLFLQLRPETQYF. Full variable domain (outside the CDR3, taken from reference TRBV7-6 and TRBJ2-5): GAGVSQSPRYKVTKRGQDVALRCDPISGHVSLYWYRQALGQGPEFLTYFNYEAQQDKSGLPNDRFSAERPEGSISTLTIQRTEQRDSAMYRCASSLFLQLRPETQYFGPGTRLLVL.